This is a list of T cell receptor beta chains from one sample in a study of blood T cell repertoires in COVID-19. Only in-frame clones appear in the TCRdb table, and some are missing; sequencing was by immunoSEQ multiplex PCR. The sample has some 260,000 clones; about 90% are singletons. Sequenced sample: peripheral blood. These receptors originate from a woman aged 70 to 79 with COVID-19, enrolled during active disease. Both conserved end residues are trimmed from each CDR3. Fields, in order: J gene, V gene, CDR3 protein.

J gene: TRBJ1-1
V gene: TRBV30
CDR3 protein: AWSVQGDTEAF

J gene: TRBJ1-1
V gene: TRBV19
CDR3 protein: ASRGTGSMNTEAF

J gene: TRBJ2-5
V gene: TRBV4-1
CDR3 protein: ASSQQPGGGSETQY

J gene: TRBJ1-5
V gene: TRBV19
CDR3 protein: ASSRNRVYSNQPQH

J gene: TRBJ2-2
V gene: TRBV28
CDR3 protein: ASSKLGTMNTGELF

J gene: TRBJ2-5
V gene: TRBV3-1/TRBV3-2
CDR3 protein: ASRLKETQY

J gene: TRBJ1-2
V gene: TRBV12-3/TRBV12-4
CDR3 protein: ASSWRQGRGYT

J gene: TRBJ1-1
V gene: TRBV19
CDR3 protein: ASSWDRWNTEAF

J gene: TRBJ1-5
V gene: TRBV2
CDR3 protein: ASSERRVGNQPQH

J gene: TRBJ1-1
V gene: TRBV27
CDR3 protein: ASSFGRGQTTEAF

J gene: TRBJ2-2
V gene: TRBV4-2
CDR3 protein: ASSQEAGGHTGELF

J gene: TRBJ1-2
V gene: TRBV29-1
CDR3 protein: SVVGQKYGYT

J gene: TRBJ1-1
V gene: TRBV6-1
CDR3 protein: ASSEDRGRTEAF

J gene: TRBJ2-7
V gene: TRBV28
CDR3 protein: ASSSGQGPYEQY

J gene: TRBJ2-1
V gene: TRBV28
CDR3 protein: ASIRGGHNEQF

J gene: TRBJ1-1
V gene: TRBV3-1/TRBV3-2
CDR3 protein: ASSQLRGTEAF

J gene: TRBJ2-7
V gene: TRBV7-2
CDR3 protein: ASSLTWTGNYEQY

J gene: TRBJ2-3
V gene: TRBV11-2
CDR3 protein: ASSPRGVSPDTQY

J gene: TRBJ2-1
V gene: TRBV4-1
CDR3 protein: ASSQPLAGETHNEQF

J gene: TRBJ1-6
V gene: TRBV5-1
CDR3 protein: ASSLASNSPLH

J gene: TRBJ2-4
V gene: TRBV4-2
CDR3 protein: ASSQVFGRAGNIQY

J gene: TRBJ2-5
V gene: TRBV20-1
CDR3 protein: SASQLIQETQY

J gene: TRBJ1-4
V gene: TRBV9
CDR3 protein: ASSANRGVNEKLF

J gene: TRBJ2-1
V gene: TRBV7-9
CDR3 protein: ASSETGRFYNEQF

J gene: TRBJ2-2
V gene: TRBV6-2/TRBV6-3
CDR3 protein: ASSYVLALTGELF

J gene: TRBJ2-3
V gene: TRBV7-8
CDR3 protein: ASLDSQREVTDTQY

J gene: TRBJ2-7
V gene: TRBV6-5
CDR3 protein: ASSSYRGTKEHEQY

J gene: TRBJ2-5
V gene: TRBV28
CDR3 protein: ASSPKKATSSPQY

J gene: TRBJ1-4
V gene: TRBV30
CDR3 protein: AWSEIRVGEKLF

J gene: TRBJ1-2
V gene: TRBV28
CDR3 protein: ASSSEAAPANYGYT

J gene: TRBJ1-5
V gene: TRBV7-2
CDR3 protein: ASSLNGNEDQPQH

J gene: TRBJ1-5
V gene: TRBV28
CDR3 protein: ASDGQPLQPQH

J gene: TRBJ1-1
V gene: TRBV30
CDR3 protein: AWRGETAKLNTEAF

J gene: TRBJ2-1
V gene: TRBV7-2
CDR3 protein: ASSLGGFEQF

J gene: TRBJ2-6
V gene: TRBV28
CDR3 protein: ASSLTGTGANVLT

J gene: TRBJ2-7
V gene: TRBV20-1
CDR3 protein: SAIVRYEQY

J gene: TRBJ1-2
V gene: TRBV5-1
CDR3 protein: ASSLGQGAWT

J gene: TRBJ1-2
V gene: TRBV7-8
CDR3 protein: ASSLRPGQTNNYGYT

J gene: TRBJ1-5
V gene: TRBV5-1
CDR3 protein: ASSLEGQANQPQH

J gene: TRBJ2-5
V gene: TRBV18
CDR3 protein: ASSRQLDGETQY

J gene: TRBJ1-2
V gene: TRBV11-2
CDR3 protein: ASSFPNPVQGGLDGYT

J gene: TRBJ2-2
V gene: TRBV27
CDR3 protein: ASSLRSRNTGELF

J gene: TRBJ2-7
V gene: TRBV4-2
CDR3 protein: ASSQIAGTSYEQY

J gene: TRBJ2-7
V gene: TRBV5-1
CDR3 protein: ASSPGLGSSYEQY

J gene: TRBJ1-1
V gene: TRBV12-3/TRBV12-4
CDR3 protein: ASSSGLNTEAF